The 9 T cell receptor beta chains below were found in one sample sequenced in a study of T-cell memory formation after mild COVID-19. MiXCR, run by TCRdb on the 5' RACE reads, gives a single entry per CDR3 protein. The sample has approximately 300,000 distinct CDR3 sequences; just under 20% are singletons. Material for sequencing was PBMCs or a T cell subset sorted from them (not recorded which). The receptors derive from a man younger than 35 who had mild COVID-19 (a few samples of this study predate the infection). Cell type and time point are not known.

V usage is TRBV11-1 and J usage is TRBJ2-5; TRBD2 aligns across 12 bases. CDR1 and CDR2 from the germline V gene are SGHAT and FQDESV (reference sequence). The CDR3 is made up of 15 amino acids. Trimming removed 5 bases from V and 4 bases from J; junction bases left unmatched: 5. The CDR3 bases are TGTGCCAGCAGCGACGGACTAGCGGGGCGAGAGACCCAGTACTTC. This sequence encodes CASSDGLAGRETQYF. The full variable domain, rest sourced from reference TRBV11-1 and TRBJ2-5, is EAEVAQSPRYKITEKSQAVAFWCDPISGHATLYWYRQILGQGPELLVQFQDESVVDDSQLPKDRFSAERLKGVDSTLKIQPAELGDSAMYLCASSDGLAGRETQYFGPGTRLLVL.

This clonotype was detected many times. The chain recombines TRBV5-1 with TRBJ2-3; 7 bases align to TRBD1. Germline-derived CDR1 and CDR2 are SGHRS and YFSETQ. With 2 bases clipped from V and 4 bases from J, the junction kept 4 bases outside the gene matches. The CDR3 spans 14 residues. CDR3 amino acids: CASSFGQGADTQYF. CDR3 nucleotides: TGCGCCAGCAGCTTCGGGCAGGGGGCAGATACGCAGTATTTT.

This clonotype showed up just once. The chain has TRBV6-5 and TRBJ1-4; TRBD1 matches 8 bases. Germline CDR1 and CDR2: MNHEY and SVGAGI. V trimming: 6 bases; J trimming: 8 bases; junction bases outside the gene matches: 11. The CDR3 totals 15 residues. CDR3 nucleotide sequence: TGTGCCAGCAGATCCGGCGGGACAGGCGAAGAAAAACTGTTTTTT. This translates into CASRSGGTGEEKLFF.

This clonotype has ten or more counts. The chain joins TRBV7-2 to TRBJ2-7, with 11 bases matching TRBD2. The CDR3 is 14 amino acids. In germline, CDR1 is SGHTA, CDR2 FQGNSA. Unmatched junction bases numbered 2, after V lost 5 bases and J lost 2 bases. The CDR3 here is CASSPSGGPYEQYF. As DNA, the CDR3 is TGTGCCAGCAGCCCTAGCGGGGGGCCCTACGAGCAGTACTTC.

Many counts were recorded for this clonotype. The V call is TRBV5-5, the J call TRBJ1-2; tentatively, D is TRBD1 (5 bases). V was shortened by 2 bases and J by 3 bases, with 8 bases between the two germline ends. CDR1 and CDR2 (germline): SGHKS, YYEKEE (reference sequence). The CDR3 has 13 residues. For the CDR3, the DNA is TGTGCCAGCAGCTTTCCAGGGCACTATGGCTACACCTTC. It specifies CASSFPGHYGYTF.

The gene calls are TRBV4-2 and TRBJ1-1; D gene ambiguous. CDR1 is LGHNA, CDR2 YNFKEQ, per germline. The length of the CDR3 is 21 residues. Trimming took off 3 bases at V and 4 bases at J, with 33 bases between the two ends. CDR3 DNA sequence: TGTGCCAGCAGCCACGGTGCCTCGGCCGTCCTAGAGCGGGCGGCGGGCACTGAAGCTTTCTTT. Translation: CASSHGASAVLERAAGTEAFF.

About this clonotype itself: At one end the junction does not follow the germline gene, possibly because of a read error. The chain uses TRBV24-1 and TRBJ1-1, with 11 nucleotides matching TRBD1. The CDR3 has 14 amino acids. Germline CDR1 KGHDR, CDR2 SFDVKD. In DNA form, the CDR3 reads TGTGCCACCAGTGATTCCCGGACAGGGGGCGAGTTCTCCTTT. Encoded protein: CATSDSRTGGEFSF.

This clonotype came up many times. The chain is built from TRBV5-6 and TRBJ1-1, with D tentatively TRBD1 (6 bases). CDR1 and CDR2 from the germline V gene are SGHDT and YYEEEE. The germline V and J ends were trimmed by 1 base and 1 base, with 11 bases remaining between them. This CDR3 comprises 15 residues. The CDR3 region is CASSLWGATNTEAFF. Written as DNA, the CDR3 is TGTGCCAGCAGCTTGTGGGGGGCCACGAACACTGAAGCTTTCTTT.

The gene calls are TRBV6-5 and TRBJ1-6; unclear D gene. Germline CDR1 reads MNHEY; CDR2 reads SVGAGI. V lost 0 bases and J 6 bases, leaving 9 bases between the germline ends. The CDR3 has 15 residues. This CDR3 is CASSYSHLGNSPLHF. CDR3 coding DNA: TGTGCCAGCAGTTACTCGCACCTGGGTAATTCACCCCTCCACTTT.